What follows are 21 T cell receptor beta chains derived from one specimen sequenced in a study of T cells expressing NK-cell markers. Reprocessing the 5' RACE reads, TCRdb reports a single entry for every CDR3 protein and omits DNA. Its clone listing holds some 450,000 distinct CDR3 sequences. The sequenced sample was blood T cells: a sorted CD56 or NKG2C T cell subset, CD4+ or CD8+ T cells, or bulk PBMC T cells (not recorded which). These receptors came from a woman between 18 and 70 years old in good health.

V and J are TRBV30 and TRBJ1-1. The CDR3 runs 11 residues. The V gene's germline CDR1 is GTSNPN and CDR2 SVGIG (reference sequence). The CDR3 here is CAWRGTWRAFF. Together with reference TRBV30 and TRBJ1-1, the CDR3 gives the full variable domain: SQTIHQWPATLVQPVGSPLSLECTVEGTSNPNLYWYRQAAGRGLQLLFYSVGIGQISSEVPQNLSASRPQDRQFILSSKKLLLSDSGFYLCAWRGTWRAFFGQGTRLTVV.

The J gene is TRBJ2-1, the V gene TRBV5-4; absent DNA, TCRdb's TRBD1 call cannot be checked. The CDR3 covers 14 residues. The V gene's germline CDR1 is SGHNT and CDR2 YYREEE (reference sequence). CDR3 sequence reads: CASSSKGANNEQFF.

The chain joins TRBV10-3 to TRBJ2-6; TCRdb's assignment of TRBD1 cannot be checked, as there is no DNA. The germline V gene has CDR1 ENHRY and CDR2 SYGVKD. This CDR3 has 15 amino acids. The CDR3 sequence: CAITPDLSGANVLTF.

The CDR3 region is CASSLGTVLDTQYF. This rearrangement joins TRBV19 to TRBJ2-3. CDR3 size: 14 residues. The germline V gene has CDR1 LNHDA and CDR2 SQIVND (reference sequence). Combining the CDR3 with reference TRBV19 and TRBJ2-3 gives the whole variable domain DGGITQSPKYLFRKEGQNVTLSCEQNLNHDAMYWYRQDPGQGLRLIYYSQIVNDFQKGDIAEGYSVSREKKESFPLTVTSAQKNPTAFYLCASSLGTVLDTQYFGPGTRLTVL.

The chain joins TRBV6-1 to TRBJ1-6; TCRdb's assignment of TRBD1 cannot be checked, as there is no DNA. This CDR3 region has 15 residues. In germline, CDR1 is MNHNS, CDR2 SASEGT. The CDR3 loop is CASSPEGGVRSPLHF.

The chain has TRBV4-3 and TRBJ2-3. Per the germline V gene, CDR1 is LGHNA and CDR2 is YSLEER. The CDR3 consists of 17 residues. CDR3: CASSQDLAGASTDTQYF.

The CDR3 protein is CATQRGDTDTQYF. V usage is TRBV10-3 and J usage is TRBJ2-3; TCRdb calls TRBD1, which cannot be checked without DNA. CDR1 ENHRY and CDR2 SYGVKD come from the germline V gene. CDR3 size: 13 residues.

V is TRBV20-1 and J is TRBJ2-3; TCRdb's D call of TRBD2 is untestable without DNA. The CDR3 contains 15 residues. Germline V CDR1 and CDR2: DFQATT, SNEGSKA (reference sequence). CDR3 protein: CSAKERGFDSDTQYF.

The rearrangement links TRBV7-3 to TRBJ1-1; TCRdb gives TRBD1 as the D gene, but with no DNA this cannot be confirmed. Germline V gene sequence: CDR1 SGHTA, CDR2 FQGTGA. This CDR3 has 14 amino acids. The CDR3 loop is CASSLRGGGTEAFF.

CDR3: CSVEKTSTDTQYF. The gene calls are TRBV29-1 and TRBJ2-3. Germline V gene sequence: CDR1 SQVTM, CDR2 ANQGSEA. CDR3 size: 13 residues.

This chain uses TRBV29-1 with TRBJ2-1; no DNA is available, so the TRBD1 call from TCRdb remains unchecked. The CDR3 runs to 15 residues. Germline CDR1 is SQVTM and CDR2 is ANQGSEA. The CDR3 spells CSGRKGLSSYNEQFF.

V gene TRBV20-1 combines with J gene TRBJ2-1. This CDR3 has 14 residues. CDR1 is DFQATT and CDR2 is SNEGSKA in the germline V gene (reference sequence). The CDR3 loop reads CSASDGVLWDEQFF.

J is TRBJ1-1 and V is TRBV6-1; with no DNA, the TCRdb D assignment of TRBD1 cannot be verified. CDR1 is MNHNS and CDR2 is SASEGT in the germline V gene. The CDR3 totals 14 residues. The CDR3 loop is CASRLQGTVTEAFF.

The chain links TRBV7-3 to TRBJ1-2; no DNA is available, so the TRBD1 call from TCRdb remains unchecked. Germline CDR1 and CDR2: SGHTA and FQGTGA. This CDR3 comprises 14 residues. The CDR3 is CASSLHRGGYGYTF.

The chain links TRBV5-1 to TRBJ2-7; the TCRdb call, TRBD2, lacks DNA for checking. This CDR3 has 14 amino acids. CDR1 and CDR2 (germline): SGHRS, YFSETQ. CDR3 sequence reads: CASSRTSGTREQYF.

The chain joins TRBV5-5 to TRBJ1-2; TCRdb outputs TRBD1, but without DNA this stays unchecked. Germline CDR1 reads SGHKS; CDR2 reads YYEKEE (reference sequence). This CDR3 region has 13 residues. CDR3 sequence reads: CASSLQGAAGYTF.

This chain joins TRBV29-1 and TRBJ2-3; absent DNA, TCRdb's TRBD1 call cannot be checked. Germline V gene sequence: CDR1 SQVTM, CDR2 ANQGSEA. This CDR3 region has 11 residues. The CDR3 is CSVLRGDTQYF.

The chain has TRBV20-1 and TRBJ1-5; the TCRdb call, TRBD1, lacks DNA for checking. Germline CDR1 reads DFQATT; CDR2 reads SNEGSKA (reference sequence). The CDR3 consists of 12 residues. The CDR3 reads CSASGQNQPQHF.

This chain links TRBV12-3 or TRBV12-4 with TRBJ2-5; the TCRdb D gene call, TRBD2, has no DNA to confirm it. The CDR3 contains 15 residues. CDR3 sequence: CASSFIAGAGETQYF.

The chain employs TRBV12-3 or TRBV12-4 and TRBJ1-1; TCRdb outputs TRBD1, but without DNA this stays unchecked. The CDR3 sequence is 13 residues long. The CDR3 spells CAEKGPGYTEAFF.

The chain combines TRBV27 with TRBJ2-3. Germline V gene sequence: CDR1 MNHEY, CDR2 SMNVEV (reference sequence). The CDR3 sequence is 14 residues long. CDR3 protein: CASSLTTNTDTQYF.